Shown below are 26 T cell receptor beta chains from a single sample sequenced in a study of shared clonotypes between healthy human individuals. CD8 cells regarded as naive lacked CD45RO, were positively chosen for CCR7, and omitted terminally differentiated effector memory CD45RA+ cells. Measured with immunoSEQ multiplex PCR; TCRdb has only the in-frame clones, and not every one. The table includes some 1,900,000 clones, roughly 95% detected once. The sample comprised naive CD8+ T cells sorted from blood. The receptors shown here come from a man aged 18 to 30 in good health.

V gene TRBV5-1 combines with J gene TRBJ2-7, with D perhaps matching TRBD1 (6 bases). The CDR3 contains 17 residues. Germline V gene sequence: CDR1 SGHRS, CDR2 YFSETQ. The V and J ends lost 4 bases and 0 bases respectively, with 20 bases between them. CDR3 bases: TGCGCCAGCAGCCAGGACAGCCCCCTAGATTCCTCCTACGAGCAGTACTTC. Translation gives CASSQDSPLDSSYEQYF.

V usage is TRBV28 and J usage is TRBJ1-1, with D unresolved. Germline V CDR1 and CDR2: MDHEN, SYDVKM. V gave up 4 bases and J gave up 0 bases, with 6 bases separating them. This CDR3 is 13 amino acids long. CDR3 sequence (DNA): TGTGCCAGCAGTTCGGACCTGAACACTGAAGCTTTCTTT. This sequence encodes CASSSDLNTEAFF.

A single count supports this clone. The genes are TRBV5-6 and TRBJ1-1; D remains unclear. The V and J ends lost 1 base and 0 bases respectively, with 13 bases between them. This CDR3 is 16 amino acids long. Germline V gene data show CDR1 as SGHDT and CDR2 as YYEEEE. The CDR3 here is CASSLWGFLMNTEAFF. CDR3 sequence (DNA): TGTGCCAGCAGCTTGTGGGGTTTCCTTATGAACACTGAAGCTTTCTTT.

The chain recombines TRBV5-5 with TRBJ2-2; D uncertain. V shed 0 bases and J shed 0 bases, with 6 bases lying between them. The CDR3 runs 15 residues. CDR1 is SGHKS and CDR2 is YYEKEE in the germline V gene (reference sequence). The CDR3 loop is CASSLDGTNTGELFF. The CDR3 region has the DNA TGTGCCAGCAGCTTGGATGGTACGAACACCGGGGAGCTGTTTTTT.

V and J are TRBV5-6 and TRBJ2-1; D remains unclear. CDR1 is SGHDT, CDR2 YYEEEE, per germline. Deletions cut 0 bases from V and 3 bases from J, with 10 bases between. The CDR3 totals 15 residues. CDR3 sequence reads: CASSLEQVSYNEQFF. CDR3 DNA sequence: TGTGCCAGCAGCTTGGAGCAAGTAAGCTACAATGAGCAGTTCTTC.

This sequence joins TRBV29-1 and TRBJ2-1, with D uncertain. Germline V gene lookup returns CDR1 SQVTM and CDR2 ANQGSEA. V shed 6 bases and J shed 2 bases, with 14 bases lying between them. The CDR3 contains 14 residues. CDR3 nucleotide sequence: TGCAGCGTGACCGACACTCTCCCCTACAATGAGCAGTTCTTC. Translating it yields CSVTDTLPYNEQFF.

In this sample, this clone turned up a few times. This chain uses TRBV27 with TRBJ1-3; D gene ambiguous. The length of the CDR3 is 13 residues. Trimming took 7 bases from V and 0 from J, leaving 7 bases between them. Looked up from germline, CDR1 is MNHEY and CDR2 is SMNVEV (reference sequence). The CDR3 DNA follows: TGTGCCAGCACCGAGTACTCTGGAAACACCATATATTTT. Translating it yields CASTEYSGNTIYF.

The genes are TRBV27 and TRBJ2-2, with 7 nucleotides matching TRBD2. With 5 bases clipped from V and 6 bases from J, the junction kept 12 bases outside the gene matches. This CDR3 is 16 amino acids long. Germline CDR1 and CDR2: MNHEY and SMNVEV (reference sequence). Here the CDR3 DNA reads TGTGCCAGCAGTGGGCTTGCGGGAGCGGGCCCCGGGGAGCTGTTTTTT. This sequence encodes CASSGLAGAGPGELFF.

This clone showed up just once. This rearrangement joins TRBV5-1 to TRBJ2-1, with D tentatively TRBD2 (5 bases). The CDR3 sequence is 13 residues long. V gave up 1 base and J gave up 11 bases, with 13 bases separating them. Germline lookup yields CDR1 SGHRS and CDR2 YFSETQ. The CDR3 loop reads CASSLRVDYQQFF. DNA of the CDR3: TGCGCCAGCAGCTTGAGGGTAGACTACCAGCAGTTCTTC.

The rearrangement joins TRBV2 to TRBJ1-1, with D tentatively TRBD1 (5 bases). V was pared by 5 bases and J by 4 bases, with 17 bases between. This CDR3 has 15 residues. Germline assignment: CDR1 SNHLY and CDR2 FYNNEI. The CDR3 sequence: CASSFSWGGGTEAFF. CDR3 in DNA: TGTGCCAGCAGTTTTTCCTGGGGGGGTGGCACTGAAGCTTTCTTT.

The chain combines TRBV14 with TRBJ1-1; D perhaps matches TRBD1 (6 bases). Germline lookup yields CDR1 SGHDN and CDR2 FVKESK. The CDR3 totals 11 residues. V dropped 1 base and J dropped 10 bases, with 7 bases sitting between them. The CDR3 nucleotides read TGTGCCAGCAGCCAAGCAGGGGTAGCTTTCTTT. Encoded protein: CASSQAGVAFF.

The gene calls are TRBV6-1 and TRBJ1-5, with a weak D call TRBD1 (5 bases). CDR1 MNHNS and CDR2 SASEGT come from the germline V gene. The CDR3 consists of 15 residues. V dropped 6 bases and J dropped 2 bases, with 14 bases sitting between them. In nucleotides, the CDR3 is TGTGCCAGCAGCCCTACCGGGGCGGGCAATCAGCCCCAGCATTTT. This sequence encodes CASSPTGAGNQPQHF.

The chain joins TRBV4-3 to TRBJ2-5; either TRBD1 or TRBD2 may supply D (5 bases each). Trimming shortened V by 0 bases and J by 5 bases, and 10 bases separated the two germline ends. The CDR3 totals 14 residues. Germline V gene sequence: CDR1 LGHNA, CDR2 YSLEER. This chain's CDR3 is CASSQDVGEETQYF. As DNA, the CDR3 is TGCGCCAGCAGCCAAGATGTAGGGGAGGAGACCCAGTACTTC.

Note on this clone: The sample holds other DNA sequences that translate to the same CDR3. The chain employs TRBV9 and TRBJ2-3, with a possible D match to TRBD2 (6 bases). This CDR3 contains 15 residues. Germline loops: CDR1 SGDLS, CDR2 YYNGEE. With 2 bases removed from V and 1 base from J, the gap between germline ends came to 11 bases. The CDR3 DNA reads as TGTGCCAGCAGCGTTGCGGGGCTCGGCACAGATACGCAGTATTTT. It yields the protein CASSVAGLGTDTQYF. Together with reference TRBV9 and TRBJ2-3, the CDR3 gives the full variable domain: DSGVTQTPKHLITATGQRVTLRCSPRSGDLSVYWYQQSLDQGLQFLIQYYNGEERAKGNILERFSAQQFPDLHSELNLSSLELGDSALYFCASSVAGLGTDTQYFGPGTRLTVL.

The rearrangement uses TRBV30 and TRBJ2-7, with D possibly being TRBD2 (7 bases). Germline assignment: CDR1 GTSNPN and CDR2 SVGIG (reference sequence). The CDR3 loop spans 14 amino acids. Deletions cut 3 bases from V and 2 bases from J, with 14 bases between. CDR3 nucleotides: TGTGCCTGGAGCCTTGGGGGGGCCACCTACGAGCAGTACTTC. Its translation: CAWSLGGATYEQYF.

The rearrangement joins TRBV2 to TRBJ2-3; 13 bases match TRBD2. This CDR3 has 15 residues. Per the germline V gene, CDR1 is SNHLY and CDR2 is FYNNEI. Trimming took 8 bases from V and 2 from J; bases not matched to a gene: 4. The CDR3 loop is CASGGLAGSTDTQYF. The CDR3 DNA reads as TGTGCCAGCGGGGGACTAGCGGGGTCCACAGATACGCAGTATTTT.

The V and J genes are TRBV2 and TRBJ2-5, with no clear D. CDR3 length: 12 residues. Germline V CDR1 and CDR2: SNHLY, FYNNEI. With 3 bases removed from V and 5 bases from J, the gap between germline ends came to 7 bases. The CDR3 coding sequence is TGTGCCAGCAGTGAGGTGAAGGAGACCCAGTACTTC. It encodes CASSEVKETQYF.

The V gene is TRBV2, the J gene TRBJ2-1; the D gene is possibly TRBD1 (5 bases). The CDR3 runs 17 residues. Trimming pared 2 bases from V and 5 bases from J, leaving 19 bases between. Germline CDR1 and CDR2: SNHLY and FYNNEI. This CDR3 is CASSEPSEWGKDNEQFF. CDR3 bases: TGTGCCAGCAGTGAACCTTCGGAGTGGGGCAAAGACAATGAGCAGTTCTTC. The complete variable domain, with remaining parts taken from reference TRBV2 and TRBJ2-1, reads EPEVTQTPSHQVTQMGQEVILRCVPISNHLYFYWYRQILGQKVEFLVSFYNNEISEKSEIFDDQFSVERPDGSNFTLKIRSTKLEDSAMYFCASSEPSEWGKDNEQFFGPGTRLTVL.

The rearrangement joins TRBV27 to TRBJ1-5; D call uncertain. CDR3 size: 17 residues. Deletions cut 0 bases from V and 1 base from J, with 13 bases between. In germline, CDR1 is MNHEY, CDR2 SMNVEV (reference sequence). CDR3 residues: CASSLSGPIPSNQPQHF. The CDR3 bases are TGTGCCAGCAGTTTATCGGGCCCCATCCCCAGCAATCAGCCCCAGCATTTT.

The chain employs TRBV6-5 and TRBJ2-1; D is unresolved. This CDR3 comprises 15 residues. V lost 5 bases, J lost 0 bases, and 11 bases lay in between. Germline CDR1 is MNHEY and CDR2 is SVGAGI. The CDR3 nucleotides are TGTGCCAGCAGTACCCCTACGAGCTCCTACAATGAGCAGTTCTTC. It codes for CASSTPTSSYNEQFF.

The chain carries TRBV11-2 and TRBJ1-2; 7 nucleotides align to TRBD1. CDR1 is SGHAT and CDR2 is FQNNGV in the germline V gene. Trimming cost V 6 bases and J 6 bases; bases outside gene matches: 13. This CDR3 has 15 residues. The DNA of the CDR3 is TGTGCCAGCAGGCAAACAGGGGAACTTGGGGATGGCTACACCTTC. Translation: CASRQTGELGDGYTF.

CDR3 DNA: TGTGCCAGCAGTTACCCGTTTCGGGGGGCCCAAAACACCGGGGAGCTGTTTTTT. Translating it yields CASSYPFRGAQNTGELFF. The V and J genes are TRBV5-4 and TRBJ2-2, with a possible D match to TRBD2 (7 bases). This CDR3 is built from 18 residues. CDR1 and CDR2 (germline): SGHNT, YYREEE (reference sequence). Trimming removed 5 bases from V and 2 bases from J, with 22 bases in between.

In regard to this clone: At the DNA level, this CDR3 is encoded by other sequences in the same sample as well. This rearrangement joins TRBV9 to TRBJ2-1, with unresolved D. The length of the CDR3 is 12 residues. Germline lookup yields CDR1 SGDLS and CDR2 YYNGEE. Trimming shortened V by 0 bases and J by 8 bases, and 6 bases separated the two germline ends. This CDR3 reads CASSVGRDEQFF. The CDR3 nucleotides read TGTGCCAGCAGCGTAGGTCGCGATGAGCAGTTCTTC.

The chain is built from TRBV2 and TRBJ2-7; 14 nucleotides line up with TRBD2. This CDR3 comprises 16 residues. V lost 4 bases to trimming and J lost 5 bases; unmatched junction nucleotides: 7. Germline assignment: CDR1 SNHLY and CDR2 FYNNEI. CDR3 sequence: CASSALLTSGRDEQYF. CDR3 DNA: TGTGCCAGCAGTGCCCTACTGACTAGCGGGAGGGACGAGCAGTACTTC. The whole variable domain, filled in from reference TRBV2 and TRBJ2-7, reads EPEVTQTPSHQVTQMGQEVILRCVPISNHLYFYWYRQILGQKVEFLVSFYNNEISEKSEIFDDQFSVERPDGSNFTLKIRSTKLEDSAMYFCASSALLTSGRDEQYFGPGTRLTVT.

This clone was seen just once. This chain uses TRBV30 with TRBJ2-2, with D perhaps TRBD2 (6 bases). Trimming took off 5 bases at V and 0 bases at J, with 19 bases between the two ends. The CDR3 is 17 amino acids. Germline CDR1 GTSNPN, CDR2 SVGIG (reference sequence). CDR3 in DNA: TGTGCCTGGTCCGGGGCGGGACGACAACCGAACACCGGGGAGCTGTTTTTT. Its protein is CAWSGAGRQPNTGELFF.

The chain combines TRBV30 with TRBJ1-4; 7 nucleotides match TRBD1. V lost 5 bases and J lost 8; bases outside the gene matches: 8. This CDR3 contains 13 residues. CDR1 and CDR2 from the germline V gene are GTSNPN and SVGIG (reference sequence). The CDR3 region is CAWETGSGEKLFF. The DNA of the CDR3 is TGTGCCTGGGAGACAGGGTCAGGAGAAAAACTGTTTTTT.